Given below is one TCR beta chain in context. Antigen specificity is unknown. CDR3 length equals 14 residues. Trimming removed 4 bases from V and 6 bases from J; junction bases left unmatched: 6. Germline V gives CDR1 SGDLS, CDR2 YYNGEE. These data are taken from a study of cytomegalovirus exposure and HLA in healthy donors. Overall study: Caucasian-associated ancestry cluster membership applied to less than 85% of 398 genotyped donors. Study-level results: Later analysis indicated greater clonal expansion among HLA-associated TCR beta chains than among equally common other chains.

PCR primers comprised 60 Vbeta and 13 Jbeta primers. Generated by immunoSEQ multiplex PCR, the TCRdb table keeps only in-frame clones and is missing some. The sample holds some 190,000 clones; more than 75% are singletons and the top ten take roughly 3.6%. The sample comprised PBMCs. This clonotype was sampled from a man in his forties in good health and CMV-seropositive. This chain connects TRBV9 to TRBJ1-5, with TRBD1 matching 8 bases. The CDR3 region is CASSPTGGSQPQHF. DNA for the CDR3: TGTGCCAGCAGCCCTACAGGGGGAAGTCAGCCCCAGCATTTT.